The 21 T cell receptor beta chains reported below all come from one sample, sequenced in a study of blood T cell repertoires in COVID-19. This table comes from immunoSEQ multiplex PCR, and its TCRdb copy is limited to in-frame clones, with some not included. The data hold roughly 220,000 clones, with almost 90% observed a single time. What was sequenced was PBMCs or T cells enriched from blood (not recorded which). All receptors come from a woman aged 50 to 60 with acute COVID-19.

The chain has TRBV5-6 and TRBJ1-1; a possible D gene is TRBD1 (5 bases). CDR1 and CDR2 (germline): SGHDT, YYEEEE. This CDR3 comprises 17 residues. V lost 1 base and J lost 3, with 19 bases in between. The CDR3 here is CASSLLGEDLSYTEAFF. For the CDR3, the DNA is TGTGCCAGCAGCTTGCTAGGGGAGGACTTGAGTTACACTGAAGCTTTCTTT. The variable domain in full, completed from reference TRBV5-6 and TRBJ1-1, reads DAGVTQSPTHLIKTRGQQVTLRCSPKSGHDTVSWYQQALGQGPQFIFQYYEEEERQRGNFPDRFSGHQFPNYSSELNVNALLLGDSALYLCASSLLGEDLSYTEAFFGQGTRLTVV.

This chain joins TRBV12-5 and TRBJ2-1; D possibly corresponds to TRBD1 (6 bases). Germline V gene lookup returns CDR1 LGHNT and CDR2 FRNRAP. The CDR3 sequence is 19 residues long. V lost 0 bases to trimming and J lost 0 bases, with 18 bases between them. CDR3 protein: CASGLVLCDRPRSYNEQFF. CDR3 DNA: TGTGCTAGTGGTTTGGTACTGTGTGACAGGCCACGCTCCTACAATGAGCAGTTCTTC.

The CDR3: CASSTTSGAYNEQFF. CDR3 coding DNA: TGTGCCAGCAGCACCACTAGCGGGGCATACAATGAGCAGTTCTTC. The V and J genes are TRBV27 and TRBJ2-1; 10 bases align to TRBD2. Trimming took 6 bases from V and 4 from J; bases not matched to a gene: 6. Germline loops: CDR1 MNHEY, CDR2 SMNVEV (reference sequence). This CDR3 is 15 amino acids long.

The table lists this clone with a few counts. This chain joins TRBV9 and TRBJ1-3; D call uncertain. There are 17 residues in the CDR3. V was trimmed by 4 bases and J by 0 bases, leaving 17 bases between them. CDR1 and CDR2 (germline): SGDLS, YYNGEE. CDR3 bases: TGTGCCAGCAGCCCCCAGGCGGCGGGCTACTCTGGAAACACCATATATTTT. Translation: CASSPQAAGYSGNTIYF.

This chain uses TRBV10-1 with TRBJ1-1, with 10 positions matching TRBD1. CDR3 length: 15 amino acids. Germline V CDR1 and CDR2: WNHNN, SYGVQD (reference sequence). Trimming cost V 7 bases and J 3 bases; bases outside gene matches: 8. The CDR3 coding sequence is TGCGCCAGCAAGAGAGACAGGGGGCGCGACACTGAAGCTTTCTTT. Protein sequence: CASKRDRGRDTEAFF.

This chain joins TRBV4-3 and TRBJ2-3; weak D call: TRBD2 (5 bases). The CDR3 has 14 amino acids. Trimming took off 1 base at V and 4 bases at J, with 9 bases between the two ends. Germline CDR1 LGHNA, CDR2 YSLEER. The CDR3 is CASSQVEGSDTQYF. Here the CDR3 DNA reads TGCGCCAGCAGCCAAGTAGAGGGTTCAGATACGCAGTATTTT.

The gene calls are TRBV5-1 and TRBJ2-5; 7 bases are a match to TRBD1. Germline V gives CDR1 SGHRS, CDR2 YFSETQ. J gave up 4 bases and V 7 bases, and 7 bases lay outside the gene matches. The CDR3 is 13 amino acids. This chain's CDR3 is CASFAGTVETQYF. CDR3 in DNA: TGCGCCAGCTTCGCCGGGACAGTAGAGACCCAGTACTTC.

This chain links TRBV6-5 with TRBJ2-5, with a possible D match to TRBD2 (6 bases). V lost 6 bases, J lost 5 bases, and 16 bases lay in between. CDR1 and CDR2 from the germline V gene are MNHEY and SVGAGI. This CDR3 is built from 14 residues. The CDR3 region is CASSRAGSVETQYF. CDR3 coding DNA: TGTGCCAGCAGCCGCGCGGGGTCAGTGGAGACCCAGTACTTC.

The CDR3 here is CASSQDGNREGGNPEAFF. The CDR3 nucleotides read TGTGCCAGCAGCCAAGATGGTAATAGGGAAGGGGGAAACCCTGAAGCTTTCTTT. The V gene is TRBV3-1 (or the pseudogene TRBV3-2), the J gene TRBJ1-1, with D perhaps TRBD1 (6 bases). Trimming cost V 0 bases and J 6 bases, with 23 bases left between them. The CDR3 runs to 18 residues. The germline gives CDR1 LGHDT, CDR2 YNNKEL (reference sequence).

The genes are TRBV5-1 and TRBJ1-4; TRBD1 matches at 11 bases. J lost 8 bases, V lost 1 base, and 7 bases had no gene match. The CDR3 has 16 residues. CDR1 is SGHRS and CDR2 is YFSETQ in the germline V gene. The CDR3 DNA sequence: TGCGCCAGCAGCTTGAGAGGACAGGGGGCGCGGGAAAAACTGTTTTTT. Amino acid sequence: CASSLRGQGAREKLFF.

The CDR3 spells CASSPHRGANEKLFF. CDR3 in DNA: TGCGCCAGCAGCCCCCACAGGGGGGCCAATGAAAAACTGTTTTTT. The chain employs TRBV5-1 and TRBJ1-4, with 8 bases identical to TRBD1. The CDR3 is 15 residues long. The V and J ends lost 4 bases and 5 bases, in that order; junction bases with no gene match: 7. Per germline, CDR1 SGHRS and CDR2 YFSETQ. The variable domain in full, with the rest retrieved from reference TRBV5-1 and TRBJ1-4, is KAGVTQTPRYLIKTRGQQVTLSCSPISGHRSVSWYQQTPGQGLQFLFEYFSETQRNKGNFPGRFSGRQFSNSRSEMNVSTLELGDSALYLCASSPHRGANEKLFFGSGTQLSVL.

The chain employs TRBV5-1 and TRBJ2-1, with D possibly being TRBD1 (5 bases). The ends were cut back, 0 bases at V and 8 bases at J, with 21 bases in the middle. Looked up from germline, CDR1 is SGHRS and CDR2 is YFSETQ. CDR3 length equals 17 residues. In nucleotides, the CDR3 is TGCGCCAGCAGCTTGGACCTAGGCAGGGCCTTTAACGATGAGCAGTTCTTC. Protein: CASSLDLGRAFNDEQFF.

V gene TRBV13 combines with J gene TRBJ2-1, with 13 bases matching TRBD2. J was trimmed by 7 bases and V by 4 bases; bases with no gene match: 10. This CDR3 spans 17 amino acids. Germline lookup yields CDR1 PRHDT and CDR2 FYEKMQ (reference sequence). This CDR3 reads CASSSLRTSGSRNEQFF. For the CDR3, the DNA is TGTGCCAGCAGCTCCCTGAGGACTAGCGGGAGTAGAAATGAGCAGTTCTTC.

The CDR3 DNA sequence: TGTGCCTGGAGTGCGATAAAGCCCGTCTCCTACAATGAGCAGTTCTTC. Residues: CAWSAIKPVSYNEQFF. V and J are TRBV30 and TRBJ2-1, with unresolved D. This CDR3 is built from 16 residues. V dropped 1 base and J dropped 0 bases, with 13 bases sitting between them. Germline CDR1 GTSNPN, CDR2 SVGIG (reference sequence).

The V and J genes are TRBV6-6 and TRBJ2-7; maybe TRBD1 (5 bases). CDR1 MNHNY and CDR2 SVGAGI come from the germline V gene (reference sequence). Trimming shortened V by 4 bases and J by 4 bases, and 17 bases separated the two germline ends. This CDR3 is built from 15 residues. As DNA, the CDR3 is TGTGCCAGCAGTTCCATCTTTTCCACAGGTTACGAGCAGTACTTC. Translating it yields CASSSIFSTGYEQYF.

Only one count was recorded for this clone. The CDR3 DNA is TGTGCCAGCAGCCTAGCGCAAAACTACGAGCAGTACTTC. As protein: CASSLAQNYEQYF. The J gene is TRBJ2-7, the V gene TRBV27; weak D call: TRBD2 (6 bases). This CDR3 is built from 13 residues. Per the germline V gene, CDR1 is MNHEY and CDR2 is SMNVEV (reference sequence). V gave up 6 bases and J gave up 3 bases, with 12 bases separating them.

This clone was found once. The genes are TRBV7-3 and TRBJ2-6, with a weak D call TRBD1 (5 bases). This CDR3 comprises 13 residues. Germline CDR1 and CDR2: SGHTA and FQGTGA. Between the trimmed V and J ends, which lost 2 bases and 8 bases, there was a span of 7 bases. CDR3 protein: CASSLQGSNVLTF. CDR3 DNA: TGTGCCAGCAGCTTACAGGGATCCAACGTCCTGACTTTC.

The CDR3 reads CASSLQPGQGRAFF. The DNA for the CDR3 is TGTGCCAGCAGCTTACAACCGGGACAGGGAAGAGCTTTCTTT. The V gene is TRBV13, the J gene TRBJ1-1, with 9 bases aligning to TRBD1. Germline V gene data show CDR1 as PRHDT and CDR2 as FYEKMQ (reference sequence). V lost 2 bases, J lost 10 bases, and 8 bases stayed unmatched. The CDR3 has 14 amino acids.

The chain joins TRBV9 to TRBJ1-1; a weak D match, TRBD1 (6 bases). This CDR3 is built from 14 residues. Germline CDR1 and CDR2: SGDLS and YYNGEE. V was cut by 0 bases and J by 7 bases, with 13 bases left in between. CDR3 DNA: TGTGCCAGCAGCGTAGGACCCCTGACAGGTGAAGCTTTCTTT. Its protein is CASSVGPLTGEAFF. The variable domain in full, completed from reference TRBV9 and TRBJ1-1, reads DSGVTQTPKHLITATGQRVTLRCSPRSGDLSVYWYQQSLDQGLQFLIQYYNGEERAKGNILERFSAQQFPDLHSELNLSSLELGDSALYFCASSVGPLTGEAFFGQGTRLTVV.

J is TRBJ1-4 and V is TRBV19, with 7 bases identical to TRBD1. V gave up 6 bases and J gave up 3 bases; unmatched junction bases: 4. The CDR3 has 14 amino acids. Germline assignment: CDR1 LNHDA and CDR2 SQIVND (reference sequence). The CDR3 here is CASRTGRPNEKLFF. CDR3 bases: TGTGCCAGTAGGACAGGGAGGCCTAATGAAAAACTGTTTTTT.

Written as DNA, the CDR3 is TGTGCCAGCAGTTTTGACGGATCGGACATGAACACTGAAGCTTTCTTT. It encodes CASSFDGSDMNTEAFF. This chain connects TRBV28 to TRBJ1-1, with a possible D match to TRBD1 (5 bases). This CDR3 comprises 16 residues. V lost 3 bases to trimming and J lost 0 bases, with 14 bases between them. Germline V gives CDR1 MDHEN, CDR2 SYDVKM. Complete variable domain (other parts from reference TRBV28 and TRBJ1-1): DVKVTQSSRYLVKRTGEKVFLECVQDMDHENMFWYRQDPGLGLRLIYFSYDVKMKEKGDIPEGYSVSREKKERFSLILESASTNQTSMYLCASSFDGSDMNTEAFFGQGTRLTVV.